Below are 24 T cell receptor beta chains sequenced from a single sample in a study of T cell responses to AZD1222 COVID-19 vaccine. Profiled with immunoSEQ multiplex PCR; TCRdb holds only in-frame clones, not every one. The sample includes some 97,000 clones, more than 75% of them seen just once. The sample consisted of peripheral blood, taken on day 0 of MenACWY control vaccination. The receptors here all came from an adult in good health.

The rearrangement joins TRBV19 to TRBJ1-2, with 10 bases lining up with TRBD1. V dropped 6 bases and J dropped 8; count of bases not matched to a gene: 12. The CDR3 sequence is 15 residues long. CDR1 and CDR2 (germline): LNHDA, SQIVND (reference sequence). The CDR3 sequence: CASSQDRGQIGGYTF. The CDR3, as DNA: TGTGCCAGTAGCCAAGACAGGGGGCAGATCGGCGGCTACACCTTC. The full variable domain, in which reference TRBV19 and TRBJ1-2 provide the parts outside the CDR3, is DGGITQSPKYLFRKEGQNVTLSCEQNLNHDAMYWYRQDPGQGLRLIYYSQIVNDFQKGDIAEGYSVSREKKESFPLTVTSAQKNPTAFYLCASSQDRGQIGGYTFGSGTRLTVV.

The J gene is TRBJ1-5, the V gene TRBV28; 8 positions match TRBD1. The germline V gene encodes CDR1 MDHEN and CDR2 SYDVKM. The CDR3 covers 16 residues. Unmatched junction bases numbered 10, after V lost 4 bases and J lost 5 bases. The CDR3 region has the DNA TGTGCCAGCAGTTCCTTCGGGACAGGAGAGTATCAGCCCCAGCATTTT. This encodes CASSSFGTGEYQPQHF.

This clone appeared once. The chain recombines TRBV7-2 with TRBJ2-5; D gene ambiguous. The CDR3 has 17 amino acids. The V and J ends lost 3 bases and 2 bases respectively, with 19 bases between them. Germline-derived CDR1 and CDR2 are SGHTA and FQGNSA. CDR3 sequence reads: CASSFSPIGPPQETQYF. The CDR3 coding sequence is TGTGCCAGCAGCTTCTCCCCGATAGGCCCACCACAAGAGACCCAGTACTTC.

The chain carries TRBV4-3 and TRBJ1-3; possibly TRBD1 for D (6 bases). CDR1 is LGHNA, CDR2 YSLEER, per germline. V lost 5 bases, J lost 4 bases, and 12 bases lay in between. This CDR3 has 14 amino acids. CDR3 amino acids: CASSTGLAGNTIYF. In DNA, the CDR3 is TGCGCCAGCAGCACAGGGCTAGCGGGAAACACCATATATTTT.

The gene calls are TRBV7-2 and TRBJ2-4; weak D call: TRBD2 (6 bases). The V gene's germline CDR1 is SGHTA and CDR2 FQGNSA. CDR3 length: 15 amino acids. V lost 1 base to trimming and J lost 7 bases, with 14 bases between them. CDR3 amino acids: CASSLVPSGRNIQYF. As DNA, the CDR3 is TGTGCCAGCAGCTTAGTCCCCAGCGGGCGGAACATTCAGTACTTC.

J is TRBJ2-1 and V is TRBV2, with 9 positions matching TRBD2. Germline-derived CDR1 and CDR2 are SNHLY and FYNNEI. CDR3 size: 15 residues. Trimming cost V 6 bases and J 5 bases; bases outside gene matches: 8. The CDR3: CASSPELAGHNEQFF. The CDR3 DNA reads TGTGCCAGCAGCCCGGAGCTAGCGGGGCACAATGAGCAGTTCTTC.

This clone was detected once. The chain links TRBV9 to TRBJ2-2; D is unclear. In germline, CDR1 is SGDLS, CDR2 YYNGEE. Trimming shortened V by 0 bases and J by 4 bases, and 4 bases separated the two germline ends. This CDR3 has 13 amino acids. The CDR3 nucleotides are TGTGCCAGCAGCGTAGACTTCACCGGGGAGCTGTTTTTT. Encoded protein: CASSVDFTGELFF.

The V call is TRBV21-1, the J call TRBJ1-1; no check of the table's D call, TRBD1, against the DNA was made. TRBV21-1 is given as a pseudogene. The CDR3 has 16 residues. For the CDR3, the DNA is TGTGCCAGCAGCACAGGGGGTCTCCGGGTGAACACTGAAGCTTTCTTT. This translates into CASSTGGLRVNTEAFF.

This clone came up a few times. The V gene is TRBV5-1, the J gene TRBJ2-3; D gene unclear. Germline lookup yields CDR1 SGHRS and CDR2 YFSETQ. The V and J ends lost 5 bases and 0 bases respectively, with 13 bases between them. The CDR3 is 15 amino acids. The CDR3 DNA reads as TGCGCCAGCAGAACGGGCATCTCTAGCACAGATACGCAGTATTTT. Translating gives CASRTGISSTDTQYF.

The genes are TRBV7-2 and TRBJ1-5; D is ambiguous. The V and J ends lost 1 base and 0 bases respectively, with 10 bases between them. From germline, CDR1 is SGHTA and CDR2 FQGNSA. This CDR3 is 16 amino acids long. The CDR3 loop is CASSLVGVDSNQPQHF. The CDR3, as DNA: TGTGCCAGCAGCTTAGTTGGGGTGGATAGCAATCAGCCCCAGCATTTT.

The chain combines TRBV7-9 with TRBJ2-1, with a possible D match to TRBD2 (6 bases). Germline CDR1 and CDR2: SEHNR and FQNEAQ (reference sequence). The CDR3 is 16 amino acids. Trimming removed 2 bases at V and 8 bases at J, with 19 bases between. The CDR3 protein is CASSLLVGGTGDEQFF. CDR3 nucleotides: TGTGCCAGCAGCTTACTCGTAGGCGGAACGGGGGATGAGCAGTTCTTC.

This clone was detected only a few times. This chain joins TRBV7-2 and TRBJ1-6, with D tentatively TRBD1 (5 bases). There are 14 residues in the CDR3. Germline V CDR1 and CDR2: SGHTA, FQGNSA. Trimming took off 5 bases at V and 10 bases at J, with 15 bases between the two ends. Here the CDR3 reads CASSLTPGRSPLHF. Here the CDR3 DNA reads TGTGCCAGCAGCCTAACACCGGGACGATCACCCCTCCACTTT.

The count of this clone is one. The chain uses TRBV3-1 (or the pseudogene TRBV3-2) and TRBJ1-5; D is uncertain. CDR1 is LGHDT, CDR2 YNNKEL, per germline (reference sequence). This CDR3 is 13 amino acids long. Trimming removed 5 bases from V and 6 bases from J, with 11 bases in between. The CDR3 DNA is TGTGCCAGCAGCGCCCCGGGTGGTCAGCCCCAGCATTTT. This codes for CASSAPGGQPQHF.

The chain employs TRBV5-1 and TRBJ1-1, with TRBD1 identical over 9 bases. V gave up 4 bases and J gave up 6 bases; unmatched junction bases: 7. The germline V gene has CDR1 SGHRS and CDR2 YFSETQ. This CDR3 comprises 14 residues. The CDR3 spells CASSIRDRVSEAFF. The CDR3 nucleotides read TGCGCCAGCAGCATCCGGGACAGGGTTTCTGAAGCTTTCTTT.

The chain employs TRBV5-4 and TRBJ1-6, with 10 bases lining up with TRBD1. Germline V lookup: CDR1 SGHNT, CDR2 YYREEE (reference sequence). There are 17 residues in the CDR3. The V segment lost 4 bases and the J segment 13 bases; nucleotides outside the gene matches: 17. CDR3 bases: TGTGCCAGCAGCAGCGGGACAGGGGAGGATAGGAACGCGCCCCTCCACTTT. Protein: CASSSGTGEDRNAPLHF.

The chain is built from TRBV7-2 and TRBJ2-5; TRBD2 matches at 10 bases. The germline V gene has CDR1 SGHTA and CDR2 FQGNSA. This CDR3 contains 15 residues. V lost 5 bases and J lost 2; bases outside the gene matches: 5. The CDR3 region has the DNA TGTGCCAGCAGCCGGACTAGCGGTGGTCAAGAGACCCAGTACTTC. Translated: CASSRTSGGQETQYF.

CDR3 protein: CASSLATGAGTFF. The DNA for the CDR3 is TGTGCCAGCAGCTTAGCGACAGGGGCTGGGACTTTCTTT. J is TRBJ1-1 and V is TRBV7-9; TRBD1 agrees at 8 bases. After removal of 0 bases from V and 12 bases from J, the junction contained 6 bases not matched to a gene. The germline CDR1 and CDR2 sequences are SEHNR and FQNEAQ (reference sequence). The CDR3 is 13 residues long.

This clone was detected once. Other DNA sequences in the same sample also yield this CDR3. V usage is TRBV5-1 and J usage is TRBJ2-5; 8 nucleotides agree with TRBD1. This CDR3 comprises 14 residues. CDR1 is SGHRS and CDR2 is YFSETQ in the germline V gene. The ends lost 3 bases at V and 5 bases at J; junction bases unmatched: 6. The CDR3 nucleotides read TGCGCCAGCAGCTCCCAGGGGGCGGAGGAGACCCAGTACTTC. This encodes CASSSQGAEETQYF.

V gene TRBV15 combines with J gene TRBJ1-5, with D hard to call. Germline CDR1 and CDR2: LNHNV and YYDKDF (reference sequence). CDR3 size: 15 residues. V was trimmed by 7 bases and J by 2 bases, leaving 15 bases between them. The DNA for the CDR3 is TGTGCCACCACTCGGGCCTCCGAGGGCAATCAGCCCCAGCATTTT. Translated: CATTRASEGNQPQHF.

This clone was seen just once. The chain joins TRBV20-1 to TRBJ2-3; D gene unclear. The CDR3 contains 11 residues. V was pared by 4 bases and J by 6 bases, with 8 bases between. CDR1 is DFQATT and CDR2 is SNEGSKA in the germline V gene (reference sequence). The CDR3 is CSATPWDTQYF. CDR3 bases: TGCAGTGCTACACCGTGGGATACGCAGTATTTT.

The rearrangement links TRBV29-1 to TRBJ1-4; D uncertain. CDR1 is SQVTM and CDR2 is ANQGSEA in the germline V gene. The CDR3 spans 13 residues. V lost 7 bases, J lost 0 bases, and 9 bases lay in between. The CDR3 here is CSAADATNEKLFF. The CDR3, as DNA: TGCAGCGCCGCAGATGCAACTAATGAAAAACTGTTTTTT.

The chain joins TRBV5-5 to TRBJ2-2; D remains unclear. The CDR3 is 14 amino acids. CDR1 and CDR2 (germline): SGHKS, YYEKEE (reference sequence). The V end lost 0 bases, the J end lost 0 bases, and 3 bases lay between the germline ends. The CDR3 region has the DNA TGTGCCAGCAGCTTGGGTTCGAACACCGGGGAGCTGTTTTTT. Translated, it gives CASSLGSNTGELFF.

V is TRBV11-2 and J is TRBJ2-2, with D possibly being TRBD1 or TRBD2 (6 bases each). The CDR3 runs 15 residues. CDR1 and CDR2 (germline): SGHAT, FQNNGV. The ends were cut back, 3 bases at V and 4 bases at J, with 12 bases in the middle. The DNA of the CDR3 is TGTGCCAGCAGCTTTACGGGGGCGGGCACCGGGGAGCTGTTTTTT. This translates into CASSFTGAGTGELFF.

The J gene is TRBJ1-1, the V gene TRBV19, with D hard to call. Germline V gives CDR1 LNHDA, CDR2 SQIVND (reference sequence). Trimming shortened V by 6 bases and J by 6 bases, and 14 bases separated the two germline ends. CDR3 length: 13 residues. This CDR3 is CASSLSQSPEAFF. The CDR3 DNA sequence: TGTGCCAGTAGCCTCTCACAGTCCCCTGAAGCTTTCTTT.